The clone carrying this T cell receptor (beta chain) turned up a few times. The data were taken from a study of CD8 T cells in Susac syndrome. Sequencing of TCR beta was undertaken in CD8+ and CD4+ T cells derived from blood. Each multiple sclerosis control was a treatment-naive patient with relapsing-remitting disease that was either stable or active. Random hexamers were used to reverse transcribe the RNA input (about 0.5 to 1 ug). Amplification of TCR beta CDR3 used immunoSEQ multiplex PCR across 54 Vbeta and 13 Jbeta. In TCRdb, the immunoSEQ multiplex PCR reads were re-called with MiXCR into one record per CDR3 protein. This sample has 200,000 to 250,000 distinct CDR3 sequences, with 95% found just once. The CDR3 contains 13 residues. V lost 5 bases, J lost 2 bases, and 2 bases stayed unmatched. CDR1 and CDR2 (germline): SNHLY, FYNNEI.

The source is a human donor with multiple sclerosis. The J gene is TRBJ2-5, the V gene TRBV2, with 7 bases lining up with TRBD1. The sequencing input was CD4+ T cells from PBMCs. The CDR3 loop reads CASSRTGQETQYF. DNA for the CDR3: TGTGCCAGCAGTAGGACAGGACAAGAGACCCAGTACTTC.